This is a list of T cell receptor beta chains from one sample in a study of neurological immune-mediated disorders. Each CDR3 protein is one row after TCRdb ran MiXCR on the 5' RACE reads. The sample records 45,000 to 65,000 distinct CDR3 sequences, about 3.7% being singletons. The sequenced sample consisted of PBMCs. These TCRs come from a man aged 35-49 years with multiple sclerosis. CDR3s include the opening cysteine and the closing phenylalanine or tryptophan. The order of the fields is D gene, J gene, V gene, clone size, CDR3 DNA, CDR3 protein. The D gene is left open where the match is weak. Where a row states a size, it is once, few, many or the class of an expanded clone; other rows omit it.

D: .; J: TRBJ2-5; V: TRBV12-3/TRBV12-4; size: many; DNA: TGTGCCAGCACCCACTGGGGGGCAAAACTACAAGAGACCCAGTACTTC; CDR3: CASTHWGAKLQETQYF
D: .; J: TRBJ1-1; V: TRBV5-1; size: medium-sized; DNA: TGCGCCAGCAGCTTGGGTGGGACGGGAAACACTGAAGCTTTCTTT; CDR3: CASSLGGTGNTEAFF
D: .; J: TRBJ2-1; V: TRBV24-1; size: many; DNA: TGTGCCACCAGTGATTCTCCATCTCATGAGCAGTTCTTC; CDR3: CATSDSPSHEQFF
D: .; J: TRBJ1-6; V: TRBV12-3/TRBV12-4; size: .; DNA: TGTGCCAGCAGTCTCGGACAAGATAATTCACCCCTCAACTTT; CDR3: CASSLGQDNSPLNF
D: TRBD2; J: TRBJ2-3; V: TRBV10-3; size: many; DNA: TGTGCCACTCTAGCGGGGGGCAACCCCCGCACAGATACGCAGTATTTT; CDR3: CATLAGGNPRTDTQYF
D: .; J: TRBJ2-7; V: TRBV5-1; size: many; DNA: TGCGCCAGCAGCTTAGGGCAGGTGACCTACGAGCAGTACTTC; CDR3: CASSLGQVTYEQYF
D: .; J: TRBJ1-1; V: TRBV6-5; size: many; DNA: TGTGCCAGCAGTTACTCGGGGTGGAACACTGAAGCTTTCTTT; CDR3: CASSYSGWNTEAFF
D: TRBD1; J: TRBJ1-2; V: TRBV20-1; size: many; DNA: TGCAGTGCTGAAGGACAGGGGATCTATGGCTACACCTTC; CDR3: CSAEGQGIYGYTF
D: TRBD1; J: TRBJ1-2; V: TRBV9; size: many; DNA: TGTGCCAGCAGCGCGACAGGGGCAAGCTATGGCTACACCTTC; CDR3: CASSATGASYGYTF
D: .; J: TRBJ1-4; V: TRBV24-1; size: many; DNA: TGTGCCACCAGTGAAGGTGGGGCCGGGCCTGAAAAACTGTTTTTT; CDR3: CATSEGGAGPEKLFF
D: TRBD2; J: TRBJ2-1; V: TRBV12-3/TRBV12-4; size: many; DNA: TGTGCCAGCAGTCCGCTTGGCAGCGGGGGGGCTTCCTACAATGAGCAGTTCTTC; CDR3: CASSPLGSGGASYNEQFF
D: .; J: TRBJ1-2; V: TRBV6-1; size: many; DNA: TGTGCCAGCAGTGAATTCAACTATGGCTACACCTTC; CDR3: CASSEFNYGYTF
D: .; J: TRBJ2-3; V: TRBV20-1; size: many; DNA: TGCAGGGCGACAGCCTTCACAGATACGCAGTATTTT; CDR3: CRATAFTDTQYF
D: TRBD1; J: TRBJ1-6; V: TRBV25-1; size: many; DNA: TGTGCCAGCAGTCCTCAGCTGGGACAGTATAATTCACCCCTCCACTTT; CDR3: CASSPQLGQYNSPLHF
D: TRBD1; J: TRBJ2-7; V: TRBV7-8; size: many; DNA: TGTGCCAGCAGCTTAGGACAGGGGGCCGTCGAGCAGTACTTC; CDR3: CASSLGQGAVEQYF
D: .; J: TRBJ2-6; V: TRBV7-9; size: many; DNA: TGTGCCAGCAGAGACAGCTCTGGGGCCAACGTCCTGACTTTC; CDR3: CASRDSSGANVLTF
D: .; J: TRBJ2-5; V: TRBV5-1; size: many; DNA: TGCGCCAGCAGCTTGGGCGGTTCCAGGCGAGCCCAAGAGACCCAGTACTTC; CDR3: CASSLGGSRRAQETQYF
D: TRBD2; J: TRBJ2-1; V: TRBV15; size: many; DNA: TGTGCCACCAGCAGAGAGCGGGGGGGCTTCTACAATGAGCAGTTCTTC; CDR3: CATSRERGGFYNEQFF
D: .; J: TRBJ1-3; V: TRBV12-3/TRBV12-4; size: many; DNA: TGTGCCAGCAGTTTATGGGGGACTGGAAACACCATATATTTT; CDR3: CASSLWGTGNTIYF
D: .; J: TRBJ2-3; V: TRBV7-7; size: many; DNA: TGTGCTAGCAGCTTACGTGGAGAAACAGATACGCAGTATTTT; CDR3: CASSLRGETDTQYF
D: .; J: TRBJ2-3; V: TRBV10-3; size: many; DNA: TGTGCCATCAGTGAAATGGGACAAGGCACAGATACGCAGTATTTT; CDR3: CAISEMGQGTDTQYF
D: TRBD1; J: TRBJ2-7; V: TRBV20-1; size: many; DNA: TGCAGTGCTAGACGACAGGGGTACGAGCAGTACTTC; CDR3: CSARRQGYEQYF
D: .; J: TRBJ2-1; V: TRBV6-2/TRBV6-3; size: many; DNA: TGTGCCAGCAGAACTTCCAGGGGGGACAATGAGCAGTTCTTC; CDR3: CASRTSRGDNEQFF
D: TRBD1; J: TRBJ1-1; V: TRBV29-1; size: many; DNA: TGCAGCGCCTCGACAGGGCTGAGCACTGAAGCTTTCTTT; CDR3: CSASTGLSTEAFF
D: .; J: TRBJ1-1; V: TRBV10-3; size: many; DNA: TGTGCCATCAGGCCGACAGAGAACACTGAAGCTTTCTTT; CDR3: CAIRPTENTEAFF
D: .; J: TRBJ2-7; V: TRBV28; size: many; DNA: TGTGCCAGCAGTTTTGAGGAGCAGTACTTC; CDR3: CASSFEEQYF
D: TRBD1; J: TRBJ1-2; V: TRBV20-1; size: many; DNA: TGCAGTGCTTGGACAGGGAGGGACGGGGGCTACACCTTC; CDR3: CSAWTGRDGGYTF
D: .; J: TRBJ2-3; V: TRBV5-5; size: many; DNA: TGTGCCAGCAGCTTCAGGACACCCACAGATACGCAGTATTTT; CDR3: CASSFRTPTDTQYF
D: TRBD1; J: TRBJ1-1; V: TRBV20-1; size: many; DNA: TGCAGTGCTGGGCAGGGGGAGTGGAACACTGAAGCTTTCTTT; CDR3: CSAGQGEWNTEAFF
D: .; J: TRBJ2-2; V: TRBV5-1; size: many; DNA: TGCGCCAGCAGCTTGGCCGAACTCGGGGAGCTGTTTTTT; CDR3: CASSLAELGELFF
D: .; J: TRBJ2-7; V: TRBV4-1; size: many; DNA: TGCGCCAGCAGCCAAGATTGGACCTTGGAGGGGGTAACCTACGAGCAGTACTTC; CDR3: CASSQDWTLEGVTYEQYF
D: .; J: TRBJ1-6; V: TRBV12-3/TRBV12-4; size: few; DNA: TGTGCCAGCAGGGGCGGGGCCGATAGGAATTCACCCCTCAACTTT; CDR3: CASRGGADRNSPLNF
D: TRBD1; J: TRBJ1-5; V: TRBV7-9; size: few; DNA: TGTGCCAGCAGCTTAGAGAGGACAGGGGAGATTGGCAATCAGCCCCAGAATTTT; CDR3: CASSLERTGEIGNQPQNF
D: .; J: TRBJ2-7; V: TRBV9; size: many; DNA: TGTGCCAGCAGCACGCGGGGCGGTAGCTCCTACGAGCAGTACTTC; CDR3: CASSTRGGSSYEQYF
D: TRBD2; J: TRBJ2-3; V: TRBV5-1; size: few; DNA: TGCGCCAGCAGCGATAGCGGGGGCCCCGGGGATACGCAGTATTTT; CDR3: CASSDSGGPGDTQYF
D: TRBD2; J: TRBJ2-3; V: TRBV20-1; size: many; DNA: TGCAGTGCTAGCCAAGGGACTAGCGGGGGGCCATCAGATACGCAGTATTTT; CDR3: CSASQGTSGGPSDTQYF
D: .; J: TRBJ1-4; V: TRBV20-1; size: many; DNA: TGCAGTGCTAGAGCCCCGGCAGGGGATGAAAAACTGTTTTTT; CDR3: CSARAPAGDEKLFF
D: .; J: TRBJ2-1; V: TRBV27; size: .; DNA: TGTGCCATCCGCCCCTACAATGAGCAGTTCTTC; CDR3: CAIRPYNEQFF
D: TRBD1; J: TRBJ2-1; V: TRBV28; size: many; DNA: TGTGCCAGCTGGGGACAGGGGTACAATGAGCAGTTCTTC; CDR3: CASWGQGYNEQFF
D: TRBD2; J: TRBJ2-5; V: TRBV9; size: many; DNA: TGTGCCAGCAGCGTATCTAGCGGGGGGGCCGAGACCCAGTACTTC; CDR3: CASSVSSGGAETQYF
D: .; J: TRBJ1-5; V: TRBV7-9; size: few; DNA: TGTGCCAGCAGCTTAGTAACAAATCAGCCCCAGAATTTT; CDR3: CASSLVTNQPQNF
D: TRBD1; J: TRBJ1-5; V: TRBV6-2/TRBV6-3; size: many; DNA: TGTGCCAGCAGTTACGCCCGGCGAACAGGGGTGGGGGCCAATCAGCCCCAGCATTTT; CDR3: CASSYARRTGVGANQPQHF
D: .; J: TRBJ2-1; V: TRBV5-1; size: many; DNA: TGCGCCAGCAGCTTGGGCCAGGGGCCCGAACGGGAGCAGTTCTTC; CDR3: CASSLGQGPEREQFF
D: TRBD1; J: TRBJ1-5; V: TRBV20-1; size: few; DNA: TGCAGTGCTAGTAAGGGGGCGAACAATCAGCCCCAGAATTTT; CDR3: CSASKGANNQPQNF
D: TRBD2; J: TRBJ2-6; V: TRBV20-1; size: many; DNA: TGCAGTGCTAGATCATGGACTAGCCCAGGCTCTGGGGCCAACGTCCTGACTTTC; CDR3: CSARSWTSPGSGANVLTF
D: TRBD2; J: TRBJ2-1; V: TRBV10-3; size: many; DNA: TGTGCCATCAGTGAGCCACCTCCTAGCGGGGGGGACAATGAGCAGTTCTTC; CDR3: CAISEPPPSGGDNEQFF
D: .; J: TRBJ2-7; V: TRBV12-3/TRBV12-4; size: many; DNA: TGTGCCAGCAGTTTGCAGGAAACCTACGAGCAGTACTTC; CDR3: CASSLQETYEQYF
D: .; J: TRBJ1-2; V: TRBV5-6; size: many; DNA: TGTGCCAGCAGCTTGGGTAGCGCTAACTATGGCTACACCTTC; CDR3: CASSLGSANYGYTF